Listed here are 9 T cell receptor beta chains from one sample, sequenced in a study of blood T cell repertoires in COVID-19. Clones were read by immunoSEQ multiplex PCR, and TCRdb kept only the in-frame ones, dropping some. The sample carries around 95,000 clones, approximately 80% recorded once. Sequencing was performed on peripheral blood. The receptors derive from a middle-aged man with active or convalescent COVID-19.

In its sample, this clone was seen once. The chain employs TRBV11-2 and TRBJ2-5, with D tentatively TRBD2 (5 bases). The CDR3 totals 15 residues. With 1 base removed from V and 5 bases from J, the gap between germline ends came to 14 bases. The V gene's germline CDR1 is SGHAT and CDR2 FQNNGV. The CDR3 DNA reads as TGTGCCAGCAGCTTAGTAGCGAACCCAGTGGAGACCCAGTACTTC. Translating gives CASSLVANPVETQYF.

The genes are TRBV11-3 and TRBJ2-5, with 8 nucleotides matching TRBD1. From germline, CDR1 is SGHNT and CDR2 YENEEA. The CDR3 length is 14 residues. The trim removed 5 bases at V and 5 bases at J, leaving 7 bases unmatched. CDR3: CASSPDRGPETQYF. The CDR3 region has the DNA TGTGCCAGCAGCCCTGACAGGGGTCCGGAGACCCAGTACTTC.

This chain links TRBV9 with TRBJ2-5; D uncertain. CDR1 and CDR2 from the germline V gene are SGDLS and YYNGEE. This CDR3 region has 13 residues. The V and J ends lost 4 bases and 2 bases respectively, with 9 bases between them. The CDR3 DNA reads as TGTGCCAGCAGCATGCGGAGACAAGAGACCCAGTACTTC. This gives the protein CASSMRRQETQYF.

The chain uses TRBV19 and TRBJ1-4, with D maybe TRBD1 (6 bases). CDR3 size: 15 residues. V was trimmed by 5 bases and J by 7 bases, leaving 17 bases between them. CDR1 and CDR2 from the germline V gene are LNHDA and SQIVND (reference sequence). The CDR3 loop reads CASSPRGGLGEKLFF. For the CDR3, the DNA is TGTGCCAGTAGTCCCCGGGGGGGGCTTGGTGAAAAACTGTTTTTT.

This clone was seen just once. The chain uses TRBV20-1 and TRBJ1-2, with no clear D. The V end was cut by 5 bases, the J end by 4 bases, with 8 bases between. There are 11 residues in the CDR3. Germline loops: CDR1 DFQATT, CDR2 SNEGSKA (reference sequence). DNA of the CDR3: TGCAGTGCTTGGACTGCCTATGGCTACACCTTC. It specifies CSAWTAYGYTF.

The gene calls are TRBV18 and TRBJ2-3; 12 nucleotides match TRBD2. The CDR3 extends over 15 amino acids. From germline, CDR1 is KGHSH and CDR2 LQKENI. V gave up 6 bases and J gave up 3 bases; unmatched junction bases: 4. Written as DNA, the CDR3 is TGTGCCAGCTCTCCTGGACTAGCGGGGACAGATACGCAGTATTTT. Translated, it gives CASSPGLAGTDTQYF.

DNA for the CDR3: TGTGCCAGCAGCTTAGGGAAGACAGACGATGCCTCACCCCTCCACTTT. Its translation: CASSLGKTDDASPLHF. The chain combines TRBV13 with TRBJ1-6; tentatively, D is TRBD1 (5 bases). CDR3 length: 16 amino acids. The V and J ends lost 0 bases and 10 bases respectively, with 16 bases between them. Germline V CDR1 and CDR2: PRHDT, FYEKMQ (reference sequence).

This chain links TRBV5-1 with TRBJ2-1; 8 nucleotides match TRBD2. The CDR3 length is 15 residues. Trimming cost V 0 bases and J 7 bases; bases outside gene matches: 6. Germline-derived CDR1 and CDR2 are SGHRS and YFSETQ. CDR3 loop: CASSLEGLGANEQFF. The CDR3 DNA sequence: TGCGCCAGCAGCTTGGAGGGACTAGGTGCGAATGAGCAGTTCTTC.

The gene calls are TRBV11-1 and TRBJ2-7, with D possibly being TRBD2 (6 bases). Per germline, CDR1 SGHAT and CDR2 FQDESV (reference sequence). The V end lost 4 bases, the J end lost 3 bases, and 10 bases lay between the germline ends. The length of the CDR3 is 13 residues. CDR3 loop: CASSWQEGYEQYF. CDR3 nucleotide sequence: TGTGCCAGCAGCTGGCAGGAGGGCTACGAGCAGTACTTC.